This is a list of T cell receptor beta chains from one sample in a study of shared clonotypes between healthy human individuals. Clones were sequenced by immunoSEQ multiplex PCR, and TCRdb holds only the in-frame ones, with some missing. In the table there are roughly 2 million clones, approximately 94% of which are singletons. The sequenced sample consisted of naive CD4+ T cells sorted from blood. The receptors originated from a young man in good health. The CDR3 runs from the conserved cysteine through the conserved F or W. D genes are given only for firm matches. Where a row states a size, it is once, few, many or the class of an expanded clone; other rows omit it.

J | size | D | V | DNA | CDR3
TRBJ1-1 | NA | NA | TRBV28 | TGTGCCAGCAGGCAGGGTTACACTGAAGCTTTCTTT | CASRQGYTEAFF
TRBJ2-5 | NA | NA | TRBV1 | TGCACCAGCAGCCAAGATCTTGCAGCGGGAGGCCCAAGGCGGGAGACCCAGTACTTC | CTSSQDLAAGGPRRETQYF
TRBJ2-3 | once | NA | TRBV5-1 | TGCGCCAGCAGCACGGGTCTTATCGGGTCAGGGGGGAGCACAGATACGCAGTATTTT | CASSTGLIGSGGSTDTQYF
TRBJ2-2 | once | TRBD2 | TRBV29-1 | TGCAGCGTTGTCAAGGGACTAGGGTCCGCCGGGGAGCTGTTTTTT | CSVVKGLGSAGELFF
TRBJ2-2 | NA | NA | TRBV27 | TGTGCCAGCAGTCGAAGCGGGGAGCTGTTTTTT | CASSRSGELFF
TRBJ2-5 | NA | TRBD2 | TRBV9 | TGTGCCAGCAGCGTGGGAGGGGAAGAGACCCAGTACTTC | CASSVGGEETQYF
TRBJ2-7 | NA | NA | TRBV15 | TGTGCCACCAGCAGAGATAATACGCCGCGGTACTTC | CATSRDNTPRYF
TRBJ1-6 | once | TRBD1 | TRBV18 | TGTGCCAGCTCACAAGAACAGGGGACCCATTCACCCCTCCACTTT | CASSQEQGTHSPLHF
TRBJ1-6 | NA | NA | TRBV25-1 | TGTGCCAGCAGTGAATATTCGGTTTCACCCCTCCACTTT | CASSEYSVSPLHF
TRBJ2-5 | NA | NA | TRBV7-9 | TGTGCCAGCAGCTTGACCAGGGGCGGGGGCCTTCGGAGGGCCCAGTACTTC | CASSLTRGGGLRRAQYF
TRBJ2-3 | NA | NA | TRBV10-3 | TGTGCCATCAGTGAGGGGCTAGGGACAGATACGCAGTATTTT | CAISEGLGTDTQYF
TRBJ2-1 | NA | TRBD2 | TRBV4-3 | TGCGCCAGCAGCGGGACTAGCGGGAGCATGAGAGATGAGCAGTTCTTC | CASSGTSGSMRDEQFF
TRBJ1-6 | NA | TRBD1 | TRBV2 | TGTGCCAGCAGTGAAAGGGGGGGACAGACTAATTCACCCCTCCACTTT | CASSERGGQTNSPLHF
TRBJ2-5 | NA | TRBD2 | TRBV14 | TGTGCCAGCAGCCAAGATGAGCTAGCGGGTCAAGAGACCCAGTACTTC | CASSQDELAGQETQYF
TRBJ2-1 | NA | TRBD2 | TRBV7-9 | TGTGCCAGCAGCTTAGCGCTGGGGGAGGGCAATGAGCAGTTCTTC | CASSLALGEGNEQFF
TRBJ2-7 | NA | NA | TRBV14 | TGTGCCAGCAGCCAGTGGGACACATACTACGAGCAGTACTTC | CASSQWDTYYEQYF
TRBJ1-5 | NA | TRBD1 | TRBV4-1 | TGCGCCAGCAGCCATGGACAGGGCCGGGAAAATCAGCCCCAGCATTTT | CASSHGQGRENQPQHF
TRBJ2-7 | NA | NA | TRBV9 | TGTGCCAGCAGCGTAAAGGATCACGAGCAGTACTTC | CASSVKDHEQYF
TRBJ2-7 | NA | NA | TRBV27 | TGTGCCAGCAAAACACTAAAGGCGGGAAGATCGGCGGAGCAGTACTTC | CASKTLKAGRSAEQYF
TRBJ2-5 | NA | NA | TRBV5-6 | TGTGCCAGCAGCTTGGACAGGTTAGGGGAGACCCAGTACTTC | CASSLDRLGETQYF
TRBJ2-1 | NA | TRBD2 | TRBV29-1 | TGCAGCGTTGGGGCTAGCGGGAAAAAGAGCTCCTACAATGAGCAGTTCTTC | CSVGASGKKSSYNEQFF
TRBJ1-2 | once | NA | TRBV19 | TGTGCCAGTAGTTCACCCGACAGCTATGGCTACACCTTC | CASSSPDSYGYTF
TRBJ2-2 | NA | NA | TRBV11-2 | TGTGCCAGCAGCTTAGATCGCCGAGGGGGGGACACCGGGGAGCTGTTTTTT | CASSLDRRGGDTGELFF
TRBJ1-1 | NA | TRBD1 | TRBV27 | TGTGCCAGCAGACGGACAGGGAGAGTCACTGAAGCTTTCTTT | CASRRTGRVTEAFF
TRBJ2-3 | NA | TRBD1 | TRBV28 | TGTGCCAGCAGATCTTCGCCGGGACAGGGTAGTAGGGATACGCAGTATTTT | CASRSSPGQGSRDTQYF
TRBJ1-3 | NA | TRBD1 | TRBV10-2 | TGCGCCAGTACCCGGGACAGGGGAGTGAATAGACCTTCTGGAAACACCATATATTTT | CASTRDRGVNRPSGNTIYF
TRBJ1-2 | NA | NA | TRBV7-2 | TGTGCCAGCAGCTTAGGTCCTACTAACTATGGCTACACCTTC | CASSLGPTNYGYTF
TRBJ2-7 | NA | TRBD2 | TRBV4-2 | TGTGCCAGCAGCCACAATCTAGCGGGGGAGGCTTACGAGCAGTACTTC | CASSHNLAGEAYEQYF
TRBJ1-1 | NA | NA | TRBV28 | TGTGCCAGCAGGAGTCTCACTGAAGCTTTCTTT | CASRSLTEAFF
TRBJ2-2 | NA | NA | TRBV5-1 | TGCGCCAGCAAGGAATCGGGAAACACCGGGGAGCTGTTTTTT | CASKESGNTGELFF
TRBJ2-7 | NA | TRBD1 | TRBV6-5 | TGTGCCGCTTGGGACAGGGGCCACGAGCAGTACTTC | CAAWDRGHEQYF
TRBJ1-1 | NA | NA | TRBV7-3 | TGTGCCAGCAGTCACAGGGAGGGCACTGAAGCTTTCTTT | CASSHREGTEAFF
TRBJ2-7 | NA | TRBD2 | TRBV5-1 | TGCGCCACCTCCTTCGGGGGGGCCGAAGAGCAGTACTTC | CATSFGGAEEQYF
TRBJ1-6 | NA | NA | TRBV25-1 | TGTGCCAGCGGACCACCGGGACCGAATTCACCCCTCCACTTT | CASGPPGPNSPLHF